The rows below give T cell receptor beta chains drawn from one sample of a study of early T cells in non-severe SARS-CoV-2 infection. TCRdb reprocessed the 5' RACE reads with MiXCR, giving one entry per CDR3 protein. This sample yields approximately 110,000 distinct CDR3 sequences, of which about 16% are seen a single time; 21% belongs to the top ten. Material: whole blood. The receptors shown here come from an adult who was a healthcare worker with PCR-confirmed SARS-CoV-2 infection or an uninfected control (not recorded which). The CDR3 runs from the conserved cysteine through the conserved F or W. The D gene is left open where the match is weak. Rows may omit the clone size; those that give it use once, few, many or a size class.

TRBJ1-1,.,.,TRBV20-1,TGCAGTGCTAGAGCTGGGGGCCCTGGCTCGAAAGCTTTCTTT,CSARAGGPGSKAFF
TRBJ1-5,.,.,TRBV5-4,TGTGCCAGCAGCCCCGGGCCTTCCAATCAGCCCCAGCATTTT,CASSPGPSNQPQHF
TRBJ1-2,TRBD1,few,TRBV12-3/TRBV12-4,TGTGCCAGCAGCAAAGGGACAGTCGTGTCCTATGGCTACACCTTC,CASSKGTVVSYGYTF
TRBJ1-5,.,.,TRBV30,TGTGCCTGGAGTGTGCAGGGGAGTCAGCCCCAGCATTTT,CAWSVQGSQPQHF
TRBJ1-6,.,few,TRBV12-3/TRBV12-4,TGTGCCAGCAGTCCCAGAGTTGGGTCCTATAATTCACCCCTCCACTTT,CASSPRVGSYNSPLHF
TRBJ2-3,TRBD1,few,TRBV4-1,TGCGCCAGCAGCCAAACAGGGGTTAAAGTAGATACGCAGTATTTT,CASSQTGVKVDTQYF
TRBJ1-6,.,.,TRBV30,TGTGCCTGGAGTGACGGCTCACCCCTCCACTTT,CAWSDGSPLHF
TRBJ1-5,.,few,TRBV20-1,TGCAGTGCTCTTGACACAGGGTCGGAGCCCCAGCATTTT,CSALDTGSEPQHF
TRBJ1-4,TRBD1,few,TRBV5-1,TGCGCCAGCAGCTTGGTCCCCTCCGGGACAGGGGCAACTAATGAAAAACTGTTTTTT,CASSLVPSGTGATNEKLFF
TRBJ2-7,.,few,TRBV4-1,TGCGCCAGCAGCGAAACCGGGACGGCCGCCTACGAGCAGTACTTC,CASSETGTAAYEQYF
TRBJ2-4,.,.,TRBV24-1,TGTGCCACCAGTGATTTCGGTTTAGCCAAAAACATTCAGTACTTC,CATSDFGLAKNIQYF
TRBJ2-2,TRBD1,.,TRBV5-4,TGTGCCAGCAGCCCGGACAGGGCTCACGGCACCGGGGAGCTGTTTTTT,CASSPDRAHGTGELFF
TRBJ2-1,.,few,TRBV25-1,TGTGCCAGCACCAGGGCATCCTACAATGAGCAGTTCTTC,CASTRASYNEQFF
TRBJ1-1,.,.,TRBV29-1,TGCAGCGCTAGACAGGCGAACACTGAAGCTTTCTTT,CSARQANTEAFF
TRBJ1-2,.,few,TRBV9,TGTGCCAGCGGGCTTGGACTGGGCTATGGCTACACCTTC,CASGLGLGYGYTF
TRBJ2-1,TRBD1,few,TRBV29-1,TGCAGCGGGGACGACAGGGGGCTCAATGAGCAGTTCTTC,CSGDDRGLNEQFF
TRBJ1-2,.,few,TRBV30,TGTGCCTGGAGTGTACAGTGGGGAGGCTACACCTTC,CAWSVQWGGYTF
TRBJ2-1,.,.,TRBV7-8,TGTGCCAGCAGCAACCCCGGGGGATACTACAATGAGCAGTTCTTC,CASSNPGGYYNEQFF
TRBJ1-2,TRBD1,.,TRBV6-5,TGTGCCAGCAGAGGACAGGGAATACGGGGCTACACCTTC,CASRGQGIRGYTF
TRBJ2-2,TRBD1,many,TRBV3-1,TGTGCCAGCAGCCAGAACGCAGGGGGCAGCACCGGGGAGCTGTTTTTT,CASSQNAGGSTGELFF
TRBJ1-2,.,many,TRBV5-1,TGCGCCACTTCGGATCTCCGATCCAATGGCTACACCTTC,CATSDLRSNGYTF
TRBJ2-2,.,few,TRBV30,TGTGCCTGGAGTGTACCGGGGGACGGGGAGCTGTTTTTT,CAWSVPGDGELFF
TRBJ1-6,.,few,TRBV9,TGTGCCAGCAGCCCGGAGGGGAGGGATTCACCCCTCCACTTT,CASSPEGRDSPLHF
TRBJ2-3,TRBD2,.,TRBV4-1,TGCGCCAGCAGCCTTCGACTAGCGGGATTTACAGATACGCAGTATTTT,CASSLRLAGFTDTQYF
TRBJ2-5,TRBD2,.,TRBV6-1,TGTGCCAGCAGCTACGGGAGGCAAGAGGAGACCCAGTACTTC,CASSYGRQEETQYF
TRBJ2-2,.,.,TRBV10-3,TGTGCCATCAGTGCCGTCGATCTAGCGATTCACACCGGGGAGCTGTTTTTT,CAISAVDLAIHTGELFF
TRBJ1-4,.,.,TRBV3-1,TGTGCCAGCAGCCTAAGTACCGTAGGAAATGAAAAACTGTTTTTT,CASSLSTVGNEKLFF
TRBJ2-4,.,few,TRBV19,TGTGCCAGTAGTATAGGCCTTAGGGTTGGCATTCAGTACTTC,CASSIGLRVGIQYF
TRBJ2-1,.,.,TRBV19,TGTGCCAGTCAGGTAGCACTGGGCTCCTACAATGAGCAGTTCTTC,CASQVALGSYNEQFF
TRBJ2-3,TRBD2,.,TRBV7-6,TGTGCCAGCAGCGGTATAGCGGGGAAGCCTCCAGATACGCAGTATTTT,CASSGIAGKPPDTQYF
TRBJ2-7,.,.,TRBV11-3,TGTGCCAGCAGCTTAGGAGAGGATTCCGAGCAGTACTTC,CASSLGEDSEQYF
TRBJ2-1,.,few,TRBV5-1,TGCGCCAGCAGGATCAGGAATTACTACAATGAGCAGTTCTTC,CASRIRNYYNEQFF
TRBJ1-1,.,many,TRBV7-2,TGTGCCAGCAGCCCAAGGTACAGCGGGGGCGCTGAAGCTTTCTTT,CASSPRYSGGAEAFF
TRBJ1-1,.,.,TRBV3-1,TGTGCCAGCAGCCACGGAGGGAACACTGAAGCTTTCTTT,CASSHGGNTEAFF
TRBJ1-2,TRBD1,.,TRBV12-3/TRBV12-4,TGTGCCAGCAGCCTGGACAGGGGGTTTGATGGCTACACCTTC,CASSLDRGFDGYTF
TRBJ2-1,TRBD2,few,TRBV11-3,TGTGCCAGCAGCTTTAGCGGGACTGAGCAGTTCTTC,CASSFSGTEQFF